This passage covers 14 T cell receptor beta chains from one sample sequenced in a study of CD8 T cells in Susac syndrome. When the RNA was reverse transcribed, random hexamers were used with an input of about 0.5 to 1 ug. TCRdb called the immunoSEQ multiplex PCR reads again in MiXCR, with one record for every CDR3 protein. The sample contains about 85,000 distinct CDR3 sequences, around 94% of which appear only once. Sequencing was done on a sample of CD8+ T cells from PBMCs. The origin of the receptors is a human donor in good health.

This chain connects TRBV27 to TRBJ2-7; TRBD2 is a possible D gene (5 bases). Germline V lookup: CDR1 MNHEY, CDR2 SMNVEV (reference sequence). The germline V and J ends were trimmed by 7 bases and 1 base, with 14 bases remaining between them. The CDR3 is made up of 14 amino acids. CDR3 in amino acids: CASTPGEGSYEQYF. The CDR3, as DNA: TGTGCCAGCACCCCGGGCGAGGGTTCCTACGAGCAGTACTTC.

Comment on this clonotype: The junction does not match germline at one end; this may be a read error. V and J are TRBV7-9 and TRBJ1-2, with D possibly TRBD1 on 6 matching bases. The CDR3 covers 13 residues. Germline-derived CDR1 and CDR2 are SEHNR and FQNEAQ (reference sequence). The CDR3 spells CASTVGQPYDYTF. DNA for the CDR3: TGTGCCAGCACCGTTGGACAGCCCTATGACTACACCTTC.

The V and J genes are TRBV27 and TRBJ2-1, with TRBD2 matching over 8 bases. Trimming cost V 8 bases and J 8 bases; bases outside gene matches: 20. There are 17 residues in the CDR3. Per the germline V gene, CDR1 is MNHEY and CDR2 is SMNVEV (reference sequence). The CDR3 loop reads CASCEGSGIPSCDEQFF. The CDR3, as DNA: TGTGCCAGCTGCGAAGGTAGCGGGATTCCCTCCTGCGATGAGCAGTTCTTC.

This clonotype was detected only once. This chain connects TRBV7-9 to TRBJ2-1; TRBD1 aligns across 7 bases. Looked up from germline, CDR1 is SEHNR and CDR2 is FQNEAQ (reference sequence). After removal of 5 bases from V and 10 bases from J, the junction contained 11 bases not matched to a gene. The CDR3 is 14 amino acids. In DNA form, the CDR3 reads TGTGCCAGCAGCCCCTTGTATTACAGGGGCGAGCAGTTCTTC. Its protein product is CASSPLYYRGEQFF.

V usage is TRBV20-1 and J usage is TRBJ2-7; TRBD1 might be the D (6 bases). CDR3 length: 13 residues. V dropped 4 bases and J dropped 4 bases, with 14 bases sitting between them. Per germline, CDR1 DFQATT and CDR2 SNEGSKA (reference sequence). DNA for the CDR3: TGCAGTGCTAACACAGGGTTTGGTTACGAGCAGTACTTC. This sequence encodes CSANTGFGYEQYF.

V gene TRBV19 combines with J gene TRBJ2-2; a weak D match, TRBD2 (7 bases). Trimming shortened V by 3 bases and J by 6 bases, and 29 bases separated the two germline ends. Germline V gene lookup returns CDR1 LNHDA and CDR2 SQIVND (reference sequence). The CDR3 loop spans 20 amino acids. This CDR3 is CASSILTLMFRGALPGELFF. The CDR3 DNA reads as TGTGCCAGTAGTATTCTCACGCTAATGTTTCGGGGGGCTCTCCCCGGGGAGCTGTTTTTT.

This clonotype was counted once. The chain is built from TRBV9 and TRBJ1-6; D call uncertain. There are 13 residues in the CDR3. With 3 bases removed from V and 10 bases from J, the gap between germline ends came to 11 bases. Germline V gene sequence: CDR1 SGDLS, CDR2 YYNGEE. The CDR3 loop is CASSGGEVSPLHF. The CDR3 DNA reads TGTGCCAGCAGCGGTGGGGAAGTATCACCCCTCCACTTT.

This CDR3 is CASLNWDRSRIQYF. The CDR3 DNA sequence: TGTGCCAGCCTCAACTGGGACAGGTCGCGCATTCAGTACTTC. V gene TRBV7-9 combines with J gene TRBJ2-4; 8 bases are a match to TRBD1. The CDR3 contains 14 residues. Germline CDR1 reads SEHNR; CDR2 reads FQNEAQ (reference sequence). V shed 8 bases and J 9 bases; nucleotides not matched to a gene: 12.

The genes are TRBV5-6 and TRBJ1-1; D is uncertain. Trimming cost V 0 bases and J 0 bases, with 9 bases left between them. Germline CDR1 and CDR2: SGHDT and YYEEEE. This CDR3 comprises 15 residues. CDR3 DNA: TGTGCCAGCAGCTTGGGCGGGTCCATGAACACTGAAGCTTTCTTT. Translating gives CASSLGGSMNTEAFF.

This chain links TRBV28 with TRBJ1-2; D remains ambiguous. V was clipped by 8 bases and J by 6 bases, with 13 bases between them. Germline CDR1 reads MDHEN; CDR2 reads SYDVKM. The CDR3 sequence is 12 residues long. CDR3: CASAWPGNGYTF. The CDR3 DNA sequence: TGTGCCAGCGCTTGGCCGGGGAATGGCTACACCTTC.

This clonotype came up once. This rearrangement joins TRBV7-8 to TRBJ2-1; no reliable D call. V was cut by 4 bases and J by 11 bases, with 6 bases left in between. Germline CDR1 and CDR2: SGHVS and FQNEAQ. This CDR3 spans 10 amino acids. This chain's CDR3 is CASSSRKQFF. The CDR3 nucleotides are TGTGCCAGCAGCTCTAGGAAGCAGTTCTTC.

This clonotype came up once. V gene TRBV11-2 combines with J gene TRBJ2-1, with D unclear. The CDR3 is made up of 13 amino acids. Germline values: CDR1 SGHAT, CDR2 FQNNGV. The germline V and J ends were trimmed by 7 bases and 5 bases, with 12 bases remaining between them. The CDR3 protein is CASTLSWDNEQFF. CDR3 sequence (DNA): TGTGCCAGCACCCTCTCATGGGACAATGAGCAGTTCTTC.

The J gene is TRBJ2-7, the V gene TRBV7-9, with unresolved D. Germline CDR1 reads SEHNR; CDR2 reads FQNEAQ (reference sequence). The V gene lost 2 bases and the J gene lost 6 bases, with 2 bases spanning the gap. The CDR3 length is 10 residues. CDR3 protein: CASSLSEQYF. The CDR3 DNA follows: TGTGCCAGCAGCTTATCCGAGCAGTACTTC.

This clonotype is a singleton in its sample. V and J are TRBV9 and TRBJ2-1; D is uncertain. V lost 1 base, J lost 2 bases, and 10 bases lay in between. This CDR3 spans 15 amino acids. From germline, CDR1 is SGDLS and CDR2 YYNGEE. CDR3 protein: CASSVLGNTYNEQFF. As DNA, the CDR3 is TGTGCCAGCAGCGTACTTGGAAATACCTACAATGAGCAGTTCTTC.